The 13 T cell receptor beta chains below all came from one sample that was sequenced in a study of regulatory T cells in long-lasting Graves disease. This sample's time point: newly diagnosed GD, antithyroid drugs for less than 3 months. RNA extracted from PBMCs served as the sequencing template. Building the TCR beta libraries relied on iRepertoire HTBI primers, and CDR3 regions underwent Arm-PCR. TCRdb re-derived calls from the multiplex PCR reads in MiXCR, one entry per CDR3 protein. The sample consists of around 400,000 distinct CDR3 sequences, about a sixth of them appearing once. The material was peripheral blood mononuclear cells (PBMCs), obtained at new diagnosis, from a patient treated with antithyroid drugs. Source of these receptors: a female donor with Graves disease.

Ten or more counts support this clonotype. The J gene is TRBJ2-3, the V gene TRBV2; weak D call: TRBD1 (6 bases). V dropped 5 bases and J dropped 0 bases, with 15 bases sitting between them. The CDR3 has 16 amino acids. CDR1 and CDR2 from the germline V gene are SNHLY and FYNNEI. In nucleotides, the CDR3 is TGTGCCAGCAGTAGGGACACCTACCCTAGCACAGATACGCAGTATTTT. Encoded protein: CASSRDTYPSTDTQYF.

The CDR3 loop reads CAWRQGTNYEQYF. CDR3 DNA sequence: TGTGCCTGGAGACAGGGGACTAACTACGAGCAGTACTTC. The chain links TRBV30 to TRBJ2-7; D is tentatively TRBD1 or TRBD2 (7 bases each). The CDR3 is 13 residues long. Trimming pared 3 bases from V and 3 bases from J, leaving 12 bases between. Germline V lookup: CDR1 GTSNPN, CDR2 SVGIG (reference sequence).

J is TRBJ2-7 and V is TRBV6-1; TRBD2 matches at 11 bases. The CDR3 has 16 amino acids. V shed 5 bases, J shed 3 bases, and the junction held 9 bases outside the gene matches. Germline CDR1 MNHNS, CDR2 SASEGT. The DNA of the CDR3 is TGTGCCAGCAGTCATGATATAGCGGGAGGGCTCTACGAGCAGTACTTC. As protein: CASSHDIAGGLYEQYF.

This clonotype has at least ten counts. The V and J genes are TRBV5-1 and TRBJ1-6; TRBD1 matches at 8 bases. J gave up 7 bases and V 0 bases, and 6 bases lay outside the gene matches. Germline V gene sequence: CDR1 SGHRS, CDR2 YFSETQ. The CDR3 length is 16 residues. The CDR3 sequence: CASSLDRGNQNSPLHF. CDR3 DNA sequence: TGCGCCAGCAGCTTGGACAGGGGGAACCAAAATTCACCCCTCCACTTT.

This clonotype has ten or more counts. The chain recombines TRBV24-1 with TRBJ2-2; D may be TRBD1 (6 bases). V lost 0 bases and J 4 bases, leaving 14 bases between the germline ends. Germline V gene sequence: CDR1 KGHDR, CDR2 SFDVKD. CDR3 length: 17 residues. The CDR3 nucleotides are TGTGCCACCAGTGATTTGGGGGACACGGGCGGCACCGGGGAGCTGTTTTTT. Residues: CATSDLGDTGGTGELFF.

This clonotype was counted many times. V gene TRBV11-3 combines with J gene TRBJ1-2; D is perhaps TRBD1 (6 bases). The CDR3 consists of 15 residues. Per germline, CDR1 SGHNT and CDR2 YENEEA. V lost 5 bases to trimming and J lost 4 bases, with 17 bases between them. CDR3 sequence reads: CASSPNWDKAYGYTF. The CDR3 DNA follows: TGTGCCAGCAGCCCTAACTGGGACAAGGCCTATGGCTACACCTTC.

This rearrangement joins TRBV28 to TRBJ2-1; a weak D match, TRBD1 (5 bases). CDR1 and CDR2 (germline): MDHEN, SYDVKM. Trimming left V 7 bases short and J 0 bases short, with 13 bases between. This CDR3 region has 15 residues. CDR3 DNA: TGTGCCAGCAATCGGTGGGGCAGCTCCTACAATGAGCAGTTCTTC. Translated: CASNRWGSSYNEQFF.

On this clonotype: This likely came from a read error, as a far larger clone is one base away. The CDR3 does not close with the conserved phenylalanine or tryptophan, likely indicating a read error. The genes are TRBV7-9 and TRBJ2-1, with 8 bases aligning to TRBD2. The germline V gene encodes CDR1 SEHNR and CDR2 FQNEAQ (reference sequence). Losses at the gene ends were 5 bases for V and 9 bases for J; bases not matched to a gene: 6. The CDR3 runs 13 residues. The CDR3 protein is CASSRGGRPEQFL. As DNA, the CDR3 is TGTGCCAGCAGCCGAGGCGGGAGGCCTGAGCAGTTCCTC.

This clonotype was seen ten or more times. The CDR3 coding sequence is TGTGCCAGCGGGGGAGGGAGTCGAGAGACCCAGTACTTC. Amino acids: CASGGGSRETQYF. This chain uses TRBV4-2 with TRBJ2-5; TRBD2 aligns across 7 bases. With V trimmed by 8 bases and J by 4 bases, 7 bases remained unmatched. The CDR3 is 13 residues long. Germline V lookup: CDR1 LGHNA, CDR2 YNFKEQ.

This sequence joins TRBV7-9 and TRBJ1-2; tentatively, D is TRBD1 (5 bases). The CDR3 has 15 residues. Trimming left V 0 bases short and J 4 bases short, with 12 bases between. Germline V lookup: CDR1 SEHNR, CDR2 FQNEAQ (reference sequence). CDR3 sequence: CASSLAGGRGYGYTF. DNA for the CDR3: TGTGCCAGCAGCTTAGCGGGGGGGAGAGGCTATGGCTACACCTTC.

This clonotype was detected many times. This chain links TRBV7-2 with TRBJ2-3; 7 bases agree with TRBD2. The CDR3 length is 14 residues. Looked up from germline, CDR1 is SGHTA and CDR2 is FQGNSA. The junction had 8 bases not matched to a gene; V was cut back by 7 bases and J by 4 bases. This chain's CDR3 is CASTRARGADTQYF. DNA for the CDR3: TGTGCCAGCACCCGGGCCCGGGGGGCAGATACGCAGTATTTT. The whole variable domain, filled in from reference TRBV7-2 and TRBJ2-3, reads GAGVSQSPSNKVTEKGKDVELRCDPISGHTALYWYRQSLGQGLEFLIYFQGNSAPDKSGLPSDRFSAERTGGSVSTLTIQRTQQEDSAVYLCASTRARGADTQYFGPGTRLTVL.

This clonotype has a handful of counts. This chain uses TRBV19 with TRBJ1-6, with TRBD1 matching over 9 bases. The trim removed 9 bases at V and 10 bases at J, leaving 7 bases unmatched. CDR1 and CDR2 (germline): LNHDA, SQIVND (reference sequence). This CDR3 comprises 13 residues. The CDR3 spells CASHRDRESPLHF. The CDR3 DNA reads as TGTGCCAGCCACCGGGACAGGGAATCACCCCTCCACTTT.

This clonotype was observed at least ten times. The chain carries TRBV2 and TRBJ1-6; no definite D call. Germline V gene sequence: CDR1 SNHLY, CDR2 FYNNEI. The CDR3 consists of 15 residues. Trimming took 1 base from V and 0 from J, leaving 4 bases between them. In nucleotides, the CDR3 is TGTGCCAGCAGTGAAGACAGCTCCTATAATTCACCCCTCCACTTT. Its protein product is CASSEDSSYNSPLHF.